This passage covers 26 T cell receptor beta chains from one sample sequenced in a study of blood T cell repertoires in COVID-19. This table comes from immunoSEQ multiplex PCR, and its TCRdb copy is limited to in-frame clones, with some not included. The sample lists about 45,000 clones, around 90% occurring once. Sample: peripheral blood. The receptors derive from a woman older than 75 in a cohort sampled during active or convalescent COVID-19.

The gene calls are TRBV18 and TRBJ2-7; TRBD2 aligns across 10 bases. Unmatched junction bases numbered 8, after V lost 5 bases and J lost 7 bases. CDR3 length: 14 amino acids. The V gene's germline CDR1 is KGHSH and CDR2 LQKENI. CDR3 region: CASSTSGGAKEQYF. The DNA for the CDR3 is TGTGCCAGCTCAACCAGCGGGGGGGCTAAAGAGCAGTACTTC.

The rearrangement links TRBV7-2 to TRBJ1-2, with a possible D match to TRBD1 (6 bases). From germline, CDR1 is SGHTA and CDR2 FQGNSA. Trimming left V 6 bases short and J 3 bases short, with 17 bases between. This CDR3 has 15 amino acids. CDR3: CASRLTGRLDYGYTF. In DNA, the CDR3 is TGTGCCAGCAGGCTTACAGGGCGCTTGGACTATGGCTACACCTTC.

This clone has a handful of counts. This chain links TRBV6-6 with TRBJ1-2; D possibly corresponds to TRBD1 (5 bases). Trimming left V 8 bases short and J 4 bases short, with 23 bases between. Germline V gene sequence: CDR1 MNHNY, CDR2 SVGAGI (reference sequence). There are 16 residues in the CDR3. The CDR3 sequence: CASSYDGGGLPYGYTF. The DNA of the CDR3 is TGTGCCAGCTCCTACGATGGGGGGGGACTGCCCTATGGCTACACCTTC.

The chain carries TRBV2 and TRBJ1-1; D might be TRBD1 (5 bases). The V and J ends lost 4 bases and 7 bases respectively, with 7 bases between them. This CDR3 has 11 residues. CDR1 and CDR2 from the germline V gene are SNHLY and FYNNEI. The CDR3 DNA reads TGTGCCAGCAGTGGGGGGGGTGAAGCTTTCTTT. The encoded protein is CASSGGGEAFF.

The chain employs TRBV5-1 and TRBJ2-2; D ambiguous. The CDR3 consists of 16 residues. V lost 1 base and J lost 0, with 10 bases in between. CDR1 SGHRS and CDR2 YFSETQ come from the germline V gene. The CDR3 DNA sequence: TGCGCCAGCAGCTTGCTCCTAGAGACGAACACCGGGGAGCTGTTTTTT. The encoded protein is CASSLLLETNTGELFF.

This clone was counted once. The chain uses TRBV5-1 and TRBJ2-1; 9 bases are shared with TRBD1. The J segment lost 0 bases and the V segment lost 4 bases, leaving 2 bases of the junction unmatched. The germline V gene has CDR1 SGHRS and CDR2 YFSETQ. CDR3 size: 15 residues. This CDR3 is CASSVTGGSYNEQFF. The CDR3 region has the DNA TGCGCCAGCAGCGTGACAGGGGGCTCCTACAATGAGCAGTTCTTC.

The sample holds a few counts of this clone. The chain joins TRBV25-1 to TRBJ2-7; D not resolved. V lost 4 bases and J lost 7, with 11 bases in between. Germline V gene lookup returns CDR1 MGHDK and CDR2 SYGVNS. The length of the CDR3 is 12 residues. The CDR3 region has the DNA TGTGCCAGCAGTGTCCCCCCCAATGAGCAGTACTTC. As protein: CASSVPPNEQYF.

The V call is TRBV3-1 (or the pseudogene TRBV3-2), the J call TRBJ1-1; a possible D gene is TRBD1 (6 bases). This CDR3 comprises 13 residues. Germline V gives CDR1 LGHDT, CDR2 YNNKEL (reference sequence). The V end lost 4 bases, the J end lost 4 bases, and 10 bases lay between the germline ends. The CDR3 DNA sequence: TGTGCCAGCAGCCTCACAGGGATCACTGAAGCTTTCTTT. As protein: CASSLTGITEAFF.

The J gene is TRBJ2-3, the V gene TRBV19; the match to TRBD2 covers 7 bases. J gave up 4 bases and V 7 bases, and 8 bases lay outside the gene matches. Germline CDR1 is LNHDA and CDR2 is SQIVND (reference sequence). The CDR3 extends over 14 amino acids. DNA of the CDR3: TGTGCCAGTACCCCGGGCGGGAGCTCAGATACGCAGTATTTT. This sequence encodes CASTPGGSSDTQYF.

This chain uses TRBV9 with TRBJ2-3; D is possibly TRBD1 (6 bases). The CDR3 totals 16 residues. V lost 0 bases and J lost 3, with 14 bases in between. CDR1 is SGDLS, CDR2 YYNGEE, per germline. Written as DNA, the CDR3 is TGTGCCAGCAGCGTAGCCGCCTTAGGGGGAACAGATACGCAGTATTTT. Protein: CASSVAALGGTDTQYF.

The rearrangement uses TRBV24-1 and TRBJ2-3, with TRBD2 identical over 14 bases. Germline CDR1 reads KGHDR; CDR2 reads SFDVKD. V dropped 5 bases and J dropped 2; count of bases not matched to a gene: 5. The CDR3 length is 17 residues. The CDR3: CATSAGLAGGFTDTQYF. In nucleotides, the CDR3 is TGTGCCACCAGTGCCGGACTAGCGGGAGGCTTCACAGATACGCAGTATTTT.

The chain is built from TRBV6-2 or TRBV6-3 and TRBJ1-1; TRBD1 matches 7 bases. V lost 6 bases to trimming and J lost 1 base; unmatched junction nucleotides: 2. The CDR3 covers 13 residues. CDR1 is MNHEY, CDR2 SVGEGT, per germline. In DNA form, the CDR3 reads TGTGCCAGCAGCCGACAGGGGAACACTGAAGCTTTCTTT. Its protein is CASSRQGNTEAFF.

V is TRBV29-1 and J is TRBJ1-1; 9 bases agree with TRBD1. V lost 5 bases, J lost 5 bases, and 6 bases stayed unmatched. CDR3 length equals 13 residues. From germline, CDR1 is SQVTM and CDR2 ANQGSEA. The CDR3 coding sequence is TGCAGCGTTTCTGACAGGGGGTATACTGAAGCTTTCTTT. Amino acid sequence: CSVSDRGYTEAFF.

The chain is built from TRBV7-6 and TRBJ2-5; the match to TRBD2 covers 11 bases. The CDR3 has 17 residues. The V and J ends lost 2 bases and 1 base, in that order; junction bases with no gene match: 6. Germline-derived CDR1 and CDR2 are SGHVS and FNYEAQ. The chain's CDR3 is CASSLLATSGVQETQYF. The CDR3 DNA follows: TGTGCCAGCAGCTTATTAGCGACTAGCGGGGTCCAAGAGACCCAGTACTTC.

The chain employs TRBV6-5 and TRBJ2-2; 8 bases line up with TRBD1. Germline lookup yields CDR1 MNHEY and CDR2 SVGAGI. Germline trimming cut 4 bases from V and 5 bases from J; bases unmatched to any gene: 3. The CDR3 totals 14 residues. This CDR3 reads CASSWDRWTGELFF. CDR3 DNA sequence: TGTGCCAGCAGTTGGGACAGGTGGACCGGGGAGCTGTTTTTT.

V and J are TRBV27 and TRBJ2-2; D unclear. Germline V gene sequence: CDR1 MNHEY, CDR2 SMNVEV (reference sequence). CDR3 length: 14 residues. The germline V and J ends were trimmed by 6 bases and 5 bases, with 13 bases remaining between them. In nucleotides, the CDR3 is TGTGCCAGCAGCGACATACCAACGACCGGGGAGCTGTTTTTT. Its translation is CASSDIPTTGELFF.

The count of this clone is one. The rearrangement uses TRBV9 and TRBJ1-1, with 8 nucleotides matching TRBD1. Per germline, CDR1 SGDLS and CDR2 YYNGEE. The CDR3 sequence is 14 residues long. J gave up 3 bases and V 4 bases, and 5 bases lay outside the gene matches. In nucleotides, the CDR3 is TGTGCCAGCAGCTCTCAGGGGGCCGACACTGAAGCTTTCTTT. It is translated as CASSSQGADTEAFF.

The chain has TRBV5-4 and TRBJ2-5; D is unresolved. CDR1 is SGHNT, CDR2 YYREEE, per germline (reference sequence). Trimming cost V 0 bases and J 1 base, with 7 bases left between them. The CDR3 covers 14 residues. The CDR3 DNA follows: TGTGCCAGCAGCTTGGTTTCAGGCCAAGAGACCCAGTACTTC. Protein product: CASSLVSGQETQYF.

The gene calls are TRBV2 and TRBJ1-1, with D perhaps matching TRBD1 (5 bases). Germline CDR1 is SNHLY and CDR2 is FYNNEI. V was cut by 9 bases and J by 7 bases, with 12 bases left in between. The CDR3 runs 11 residues. CDR3 sequence reads: CASQQENEAFF. The DNA of the CDR3 is TGTGCCAGTCAACAGGAGAATGAAGCTTTCTTT.

J is TRBJ1-2 and V is TRBV30; possibly TRBD1 for D (5 bases). The CDR3 runs 13 residues. Germline V gene sequence: CDR1 GTSNPN, CDR2 SVGIG (reference sequence). The V gene lost 2 bases and the J gene lost 1 base, with 8 bases spanning the gap. The CDR3 here is CAWSTGDNYGYTF. CDR3 nucleotides: TGTGCCTGGAGTACAGGCGATAACTATGGCTACACCTTC.

This clone was observed once. The chain has TRBV19 and TRBJ2-7; D is perhaps TRBD2 (5 bases). V lost 1 base to trimming and J lost 0 bases, with 7 bases between them. The V gene's germline CDR1 is LNHDA and CDR2 SQIVND (reference sequence). The CDR3 runs 14 residues. The CDR3 is CASSIGRGSYEQYF. The CDR3 DNA is TGTGCCAGTAGTATAGGACGGGGCTCCTACGAGCAGTACTTC.

The chain carries TRBV7-3 and TRBJ2-5; 9 positions match TRBD1. Losses at the gene ends were 5 bases for V and 5 bases for J; bases not matched to a gene: 6. Germline V CDR1 and CDR2: SGHTA, FQGTGA. This CDR3 region has 14 residues. The CDR3 DNA is TGTGCCAGCAGCCCACAGGGGGCAGGGGAGACCCAGTACTTC. Translating it yields CASSPQGAGETQYF.

This chain joins TRBV14 and TRBJ1-5; 7 positions match TRBD1. The V and J ends lost 2 bases and 5 bases, in that order; junction bases with no gene match: 15. The CDR3 runs to 18 residues. Germline V gives CDR1 SGHDN, CDR2 FVKESK. The CDR3 DNA is TGTGCCAGCAGCCAAACCATTTTCGACAGGGTCTCGGATCAGCCCCAGCATTTT. As protein: CASSQTIFDRVSDQPQHF.

The chain uses TRBV30 and TRBJ2-3, with D tentatively TRBD2 (6 bases). CDR3 size: 13 residues. Germline V gene lookup returns CDR1 GTSNPN and CDR2 SVGIG (reference sequence). V dropped 5 bases and J dropped 3 bases, with 12 bases sitting between them. In nucleotides, the CDR3 is TGTGCCTGGCAACGGGAGTTGACAGATACGCAGTATTTT. As protein: CAWQRELTDTQYF.

The V gene is TRBV4-1, the J gene TRBJ2-7; 12 bases match TRBD2. Trimming cost V 1 base and J 4 bases; bases outside gene matches: 5. In germline, CDR1 is MGHRA, CDR2 YSYEKL. CDR3 length equals 16 residues. The CDR3 here is CASSQGGLAGTYEQYF. The CDR3 bases are TGCGCCAGCAGCCAAGGAGGACTAGCGGGAACTTACGAGCAGTACTTC.

The chain couples TRBV18 to TRBJ1-6; D not certain. CDR3 length: 14 amino acids. V was clipped by 3 bases and J by 13 bases, with 16 bases between them. Looked up from germline, CDR1 is KGHSH and CDR2 is LQKENI. The CDR3 loop reads CASSPGLDGGPLHF. The CDR3 bases are TGTGCCAGCTCACCCGGACTGGATGGAGGGCCCCTCCACTTT.